Sequencing of this TCR beta chain was carried out in a study of human T cells and chemical hapten exposure. Findings and limits, study-wide: Those TCRs sitting above 1 in 1000 frequency stayed the same with DPC sensitization.

CDR1 is SNHLY and CDR2 is FYNNEI in the germline V gene. The CDR3 is made up of 14 amino acids. V gave up 2 bases and J gave up 2 bases, with 9 bases separating them. TCRdb used MiXCR to reprocess the RACE reads, holding one entry per CDR3 protein. This table has over 85,000 distinct CDR3 sequences, over 8% appearing once. Concerning this clonotype itself: Its target is unknown.

Time point described: healthy volunteer bleed at 2 weeks. The starting material, unfractionated whole blood, was used for total RNA extraction. The rearrangement links TRBV2 to TRBJ1-1, with D possibly TRBD1 on 5 matching bases. This TCR was sampled from a female donor in good health. Some clones in this sample may be carry-over from other donors' samples. The sample comprised whole blood. Written as DNA, the CDR3 is TGTGCCAGCAGTGAATGGGACCCAAACACTGAAGCTTTCTTT. Translation gives CASSEWDPNTEAFF.